Listed below are T cell receptor beta chains from one sample, sequenced in a study of CD8+ T cells in alopecia areata. Sequencing was performed with immunoSEQ multiplex PCR; in TCRdb, only in-frame clones are kept and a portion is missing. Of about 200,000 clones in the sample, 57% were seen once. This specimen was CD4+ T cells sorted from blood, taken at week 0. These receptors came from a human donor with alopecia areata. Each CDR3 is given without its conserved first and last residue. The order of the fields is V gene, J gene, CDR3 protein.

V: TRBV29-1
J: TRBJ1-1
CDR3: SVRGGIANTEAF

V: TRBV30
J: TRBJ2-5
CDR3: ARQGAGETQY

V: TRBV29-1
J: TRBJ1-1
CDR3: SGMTGNTEAF

V: TRBV7-9
J: TRBJ1-1
CDR3: ASETGGAEAF

V: TRBV29-1
J: TRBJ1-1
CDR3: SVGTSGTPNTEAF

V: TRBV9
J: TRBJ2-3
CDR3: ASSGSSWADTQY

V: TRBV5-1
J: TRBJ2-1
CDR3: ASSLVLNEQF

V: TRBV29-1
J: TRBJ1-2
CDR3: SVAQTGIGYT

V: TRBV29-1
J: TRBJ1-3
CDR3: SARQGAGNTIY

V: TRBV29-1
J: TRBJ1-1
CDR3: SVGLRLIGSEAF

V: TRBV29-1
J: TRBJ2-7
CDR3: SVKTRSVGYEQY

V: TRBV15
J: TRBJ2-7
CDR3: ATSRGEYEQY

V: TRBV5-1
J: TRBJ2-5
CDR3: ASSLFTSSETQY

V: TRBV15
J: TRBJ2-5
CDR3: ATSREKETQY

V: TRBV5-1
J: TRBJ2-5
CDR3: ASSRAGIVQETQY

V: TRBV18
J: TRBJ2-7
CDR3: ASSPGAGDSYEQY

V: TRBV5-1
J: TRBJ1-1
CDR3: ASSLADSTEAF

V: TRBV18
J: TRBJ2-1
CDR3: ASSSRDRVQF

V: TRBV5-1
J: TRBJ2-2
CDR3: ASSLWGTGELF

V: TRBV29-1
J: TRBJ2-3
CDR3: SVLILVPSTDTQY

V: TRBV18
J: TRBJ1-6
CDR3: ASSADRGAPLH

V: TRBV27
J: TRBJ2-7
CDR3: ASSLLPSGNHEQY

V: TRBV29-1
J: TRBJ2-3
CDR3: SVNGRLSTDTQY

V: TRBV7-9
J: TRBJ2-4
CDR3: ASSPRDSNPVAKNIQY

V: TRBV30
J: TRBJ1-2
CDR3: AWSNQAAGYT

V: TRBV30
J: TRBJ1-6
CDR3: AWSVQGTVTYNSPLH

V: TRBV18
J: TRBJ2-6
CDR3: ASSPFGQGRGGANVLT

V: TRBV5-1
J: TRBJ1-1
CDR3: ASCRGEDTEAF

V: TRBV18
J: TRBJ1-2
CDR3: ASSPPVRTDYGYT

V: TRBV5-6
J: TRBJ2-4
CDR3: ASSWDWTTQNIQY

V: TRBV11-2
J: TRBJ1-1
CDR3: ASSTNRQEAF

V: TRBV11-2
J: TRBJ2-5
CDR3: ASSPQGGGKTQY

V: TRBV7-9
J: TRBJ1-3
CDR3: ASSFRSSGNTIY

V: TRBV29-1
J: TRBJ1-2
CDR3: SVGRGAYGYT

V: TRBV5-1
J: TRBJ2-1
CDR3: ASSPGTSGRKVDEQF

V: TRBV27
J: TRBJ2-5
CDR3: ASKPNVGETQY

V: TRBV19
J: TRBJ1-5
CDR3: ASTSWAYNQPQH

V: TRBV5-1
J: TRBJ2-1
CDR3: ASKREVYNEQF

V: TRBV2
J: TRBJ1-1
CDR3: ASSDVQGLHMNTEAF

V: TRBV13
J: TRBJ2-3
CDR3: ASSLGTSGTGITDTQY

V: TRBV27
J: TRBJ1-5
CDR3: ASSSGYNQPQH

V: TRBV14
J: TRBJ2-7
CDR3: ASSQVHRAEEQY

V: TRBV5-6
J: TRBJ2-7
CDR3: ASSLPPTYEQY

V: TRBV9
J: TRBJ1-2
CDR3: ASSVDGAVFYGYT

V: TRBV29-1
J: TRBJ2-2
CDR3: SIGTGGTGELF

V: TRBV29-1
J: TRBJ1-6
CDR3: RRSYNSPLH

V: TRBV18
J: TRBJ2-7
CDR3: ASSPAPGTYEQY